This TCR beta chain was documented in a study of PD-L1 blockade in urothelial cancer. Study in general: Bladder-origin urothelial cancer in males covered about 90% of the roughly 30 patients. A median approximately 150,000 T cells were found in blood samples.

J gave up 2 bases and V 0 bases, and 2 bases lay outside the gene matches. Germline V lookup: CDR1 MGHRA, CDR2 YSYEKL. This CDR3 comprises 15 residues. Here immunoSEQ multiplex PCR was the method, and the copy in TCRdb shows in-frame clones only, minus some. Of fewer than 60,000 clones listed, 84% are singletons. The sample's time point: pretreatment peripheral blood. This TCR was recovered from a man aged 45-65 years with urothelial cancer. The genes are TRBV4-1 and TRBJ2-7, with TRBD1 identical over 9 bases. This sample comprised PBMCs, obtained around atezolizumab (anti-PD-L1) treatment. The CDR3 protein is CASSQEGTGTYEQYF. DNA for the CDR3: TGCGCCAGCAGCCAAGAGGGGACAGGGACCTACGAGCAGTACTTC.